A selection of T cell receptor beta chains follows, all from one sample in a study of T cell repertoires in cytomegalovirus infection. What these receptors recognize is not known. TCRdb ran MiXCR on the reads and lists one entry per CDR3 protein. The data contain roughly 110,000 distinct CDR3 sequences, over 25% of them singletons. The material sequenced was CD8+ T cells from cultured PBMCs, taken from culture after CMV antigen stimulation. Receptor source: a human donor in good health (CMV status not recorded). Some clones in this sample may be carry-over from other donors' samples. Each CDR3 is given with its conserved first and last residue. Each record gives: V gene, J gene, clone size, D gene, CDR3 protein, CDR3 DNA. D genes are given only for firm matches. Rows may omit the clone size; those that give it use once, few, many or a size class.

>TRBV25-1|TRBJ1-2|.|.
CASSGHSAGYGYTF
TGTGCCAGCAGTGGCCACTCGGCGGGCTATGGCTACACCTTC
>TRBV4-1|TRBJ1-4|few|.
CASSQDPDGEKLFF
TGCGCCAGCAGCCAAGATCCTGACGGTGAAAAACTGTTTTTT
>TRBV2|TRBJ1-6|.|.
CASSTGMQNSPLHF
TGTGCCAGCAGCACAGGGATGCAGAATTCACCCCTCCACTTT
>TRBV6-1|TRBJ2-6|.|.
CASSSPPGYGGANVLTF
TGTGCCAGCAGTTCCCCGCCCGGGTACGGTGGGGCCAACGTCCTGACTTTC
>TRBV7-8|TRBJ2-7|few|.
CASSSPGRPYEQYF
TGTGCCAGCAGCTCCCCGGGACGGCCCTACGAGCAGTACTTC
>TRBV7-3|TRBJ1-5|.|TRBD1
CASSLVSRGLFNQPQHF
TGTGCCAGCAGCTTAGTGTCCAGGGGGCTCTTCAATCAGCCCCAGCATTTT
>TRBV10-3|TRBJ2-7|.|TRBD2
CTISESGGSGREQYF
TGTACCATCAGTGAGTCGGGGGGGAGCGGGCGCGAGCAGTACTTC
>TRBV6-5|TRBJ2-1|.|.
CASSYQGIGSEQFF
TGTGCCAGCAGTTACCAGGGAATTGGGAGTGAGCAGTTCTTC
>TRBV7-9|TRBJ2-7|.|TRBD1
CASSLGGQGFSYEQYF
TGTGCCAGCAGCTTAGGGGGACAGGGGTTTTCCTACGAGCAGTACTTC
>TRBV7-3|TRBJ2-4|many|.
CASSLDSDSKNIQYF
TGTGCCAGCAGCTTAGATTCGGACAGTAAAAACATTCAGTACTTC
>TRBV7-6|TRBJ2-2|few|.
CASSFLSAQDNTGELFF
TGTGCCAGCAGCTTTCTGTCGGCCCAAGATAACACCGGGGAGCTGTTTTTT
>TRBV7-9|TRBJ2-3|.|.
CASSGRGRTADTQYF
TGTGCCAGCAGCGGACGGGGACGGACCGCAGATACGCAGTATTTT
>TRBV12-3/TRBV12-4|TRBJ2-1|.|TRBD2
CASSSVERGGLIKFF
TGTGCCAGCAGCTCTGTGGAGCGGGGGGGCCTAATAAAGTTCTTC
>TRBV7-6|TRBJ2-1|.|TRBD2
CASSLELRGGDYNEQFF
TGTGCCAGCAGCTTAGAGCTTCGGGGGGGGGATTACAATGAGCAGTTCTTC
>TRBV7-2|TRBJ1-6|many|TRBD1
CASSPIWTGLYSPLHF
TGTGCCAGCAGCCCAATCTGGACAGGGTTATACTCACCCCTCCACTTT
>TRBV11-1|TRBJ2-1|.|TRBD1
CASSYGQGGYNEQFF
TGTGCCAGCAGCTACGGACAGGGGGGATACAATGAGCAGTTCTTC
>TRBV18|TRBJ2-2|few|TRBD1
CASSPLGRQGDSAGELFF
TGTGCCAGCTCACCACTCGGGCGACAGGGAGATAGTGCCGGGGAGCTGTTTTTT
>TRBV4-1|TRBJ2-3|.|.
CASSQGHMNRGTDTQYF
TGCGCCAGCAGCCAGGGACATATGAACAGGGGCACAGATACGCAGTATTTT
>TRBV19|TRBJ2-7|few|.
CASSPSWEGATYEQYF
TGTGCCAGTAGTCCCTCGTGGGAGGGGGCGACCTACGAGCAGTACTTC
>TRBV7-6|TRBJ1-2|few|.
CASSLVLGGIANYGYTF
TGTGCCAGCAGCTTAGTTTTAGGGGGAATAGCTAACTATGGCTACACCTTC
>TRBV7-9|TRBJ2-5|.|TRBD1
CASSQGFLGTGLETQYF
TGTGCCAGCAGCCAAGGCTTCCTGGGGACAGGGTTGGAGACCCAGTACTTC
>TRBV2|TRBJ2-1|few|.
CASSVRGSSSYNEQFF
TGTGCCAGCAGTGTCCGGGGGTCGAGCTCCTACAATGAGCAGTTCTTC
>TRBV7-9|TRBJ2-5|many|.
CASSLSQAGWETQYF
TGTGCCAGCAGCTTATCCCAGGCTGGGTGGGAGACCCAGTACTTC
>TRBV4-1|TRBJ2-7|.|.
CASSQVTDGDYEQYF
TGCGCCAGCAGCCAAGTTACGGACGGGGACTACGAGCAGTACTTC
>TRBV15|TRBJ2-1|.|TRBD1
CATSRDRGSSYNEQFF
TGTGCCACCAGCCGGGACAGGGGTAGCTCCTACAATGAGCAGTTCTTC
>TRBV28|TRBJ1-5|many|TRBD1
CASSLVRRTGGERQPQHF
TGTGCCAGCAGCCTAGTACGAAGGACAGGGGGTGAACGTCAGCCCCAGCATTTT
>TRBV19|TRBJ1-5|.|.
CASHRGTNQPQHF
TGTGCCAGTCATCGGGGGACTAATCAGCCCCAGCATTTT
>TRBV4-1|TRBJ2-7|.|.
CASSQGSQAQGYEQYF
TGCGCCAGCAGCCAAGGTTCACAGGCCCAAGGGTACGAGCAGTACTTC
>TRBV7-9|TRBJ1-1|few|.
CASSSGEATANTEAFF
TGTGCCAGCAGCTCCGGGGAGGCCACAGCGAACACTGAAGCTTTCTTT
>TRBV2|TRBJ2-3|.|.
CASSESGTGTDTQYF
TGTGCCAGCAGTGAGTCAGGGACTGGCACAGATACGCAGTATTTT
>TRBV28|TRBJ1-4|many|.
CASSPIQGLNEKLFF
TGTGCCAGCAGTCCGATTCAGGGTTTGAATGAAAAACTGTTTTTT
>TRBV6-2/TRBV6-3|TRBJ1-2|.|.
CASSYSRQTPYGYTF
TGTGCCAGCAGTTACTCACGACAGACCCCCTATGGCTACACCTTC
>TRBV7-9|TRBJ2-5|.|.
CASSLVWQAQETQYF
TGTGCCAGCAGCTTAGTTTGGCAAGCCCAAGAGACCCAGTACTTC
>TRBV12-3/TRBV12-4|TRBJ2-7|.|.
CASSKHGTEQYF
TGTGCCAGCAGTAAACATGGGACGGAGCAGTACTTC
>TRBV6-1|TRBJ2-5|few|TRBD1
CASSTGEETQYF
TGTGCCAGCAGTACAGGGGAAGAGACCCAGTACTTC
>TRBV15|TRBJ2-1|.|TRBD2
CATSRGSSGGGYNEQFF
TGTGCCACCAGCAGAGGTTCCAGCGGGGGGGGGTACAATGAGCAGTTCTTC
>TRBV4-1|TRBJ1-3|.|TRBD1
CASSPPTGEDTIYF
TGCGCCAGCAGCCCACCGACAGGGGAGGACACCATATATTTT
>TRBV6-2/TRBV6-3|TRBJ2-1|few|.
CASSYTTSSYNEQFF
TGTGCCAGCAGTTATACCACTAGCTCCTACAATGAGCAGTTCTTC
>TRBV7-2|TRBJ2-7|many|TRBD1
CASSLVGRTGRFYEQYF
TGTGCCAGCAGCTTAGTTGGACGGACAGGGAGGTTCTACGAGCAGTACTTC
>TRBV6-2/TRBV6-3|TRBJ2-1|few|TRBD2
CASSTQRGPRDEQFF
TGTGCCAGCAGTACACAGCGGGGTCCCCGGGATGAGCAGTTCTTC
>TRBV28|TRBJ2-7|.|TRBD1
CASTEGAGTGGYEQYF
TGTGCCAGCACGGAGGGCGCCGGGACAGGGGGATACGAGCAGTACTTC
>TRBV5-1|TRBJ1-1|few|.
CASTKLVGYPGAEAFF
TGCGCCAGCACTAAGCTCGTGGGGTACCCGGGAGCTGAAGCTTTCTTT
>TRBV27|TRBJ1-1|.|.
CASSAGQFPEAFF
TGTGCCAGCAGTGCCGGACAGTTCCCCGAAGCTTTCTTT
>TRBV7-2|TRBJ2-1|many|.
CASSLGGAGSYNEQFF
TGTGCCAGCAGCTTAGGGGGGGCAGGCTCCTACAATGAGCAGTTCTTC
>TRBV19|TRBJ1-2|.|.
CASRGVGYTF
TGTGCCAGTAGAGGGGTTGGCTACACCTTC
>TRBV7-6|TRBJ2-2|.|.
CASSFRFTGELFF
TGTGCCAGCAGCTTTCGTTTCACCGGGGAGCTGTTTTTT
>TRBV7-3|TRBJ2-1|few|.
CASSPDPLNEQFF
TGTGCCAGCAGCCCGGATCCATTGAATGAGCAGTTCTTC
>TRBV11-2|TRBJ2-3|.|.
CASSLYGIKTTDTQYF
TGTGCCAGCAGCTTATACGGGATAAAGACCACAGATACGCAGTATTTT
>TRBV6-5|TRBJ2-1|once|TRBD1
CVSSRDRGTYNEQFF
TGTGTCAGCAGCCGGGACAGGGGAACCTACAATGAGCAGTTCTTC
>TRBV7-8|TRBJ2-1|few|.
CASSLQLRDEQFF
TGTGCCAGCAGCTTACAGTTGCGGGATGAGCAGTTCTTC
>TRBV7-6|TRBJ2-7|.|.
CVSSQSTRNEQYF
TGTGTCAGCAGTCAATCAACAAGGAACGAGCAGTACTTC
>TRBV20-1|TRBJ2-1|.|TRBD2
CSVLAANPPEIYNEQFF
TGCAGTGTACTAGCGGCCAACCCCCCGGAGATCTACAATGAGCAGTTCTTC
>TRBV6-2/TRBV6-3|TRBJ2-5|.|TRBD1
CASSYLRQGTIQETQYF
TGTGCCAGCAGTTACTTGAGACAGGGGACCATCCAAGAGACCCAGTACTTC
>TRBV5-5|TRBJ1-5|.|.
CASSIYWAGVSNQPQHF
TGTGCCAGCAGCATTTATTGGGCAGGGGTTAGCAATCAGCCCCAGCATTTT
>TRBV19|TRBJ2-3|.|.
CASSIGAGLHTDTQYF
TGTGCCAGTAGTATAGGGGCAGGGCTCCACACAGATACGCAGTATTTT